This T cell receptor beta chain was captured by sequencing in a study of sequential checkpoint blockade in melanoma. At the level of the study: Each arm's sequence ended with maintenance nivolumab.

Germline V gives CDR1 LGHNA, CDR2 YSLEER. CDR3 length: 16 amino acids. The junction had 9 bases not matched to a gene; V was cut back by 0 bases and J by 5 bases. Indicated treatment: randomized to nivolumab then ipilimumab (arm A) or the reverse (arm B). Live CD3+CD8+ CD19− CD56− cells were sorted from PBMCs. Sequencing used immunoSEQ multiplex PCR; TCRdb keeps in-frame clones, though not all of them. The profile covers around 21,000 clones, with 80% to 90% appearing a single time and around 50% taken by the ten largest. Specimen: CD8+ T cells sorted from blood (inferred from file names), collected from a patient given nivolumab and ipilimumab in sequence. This receptor was identified in a human donor with melanoma. The chain employs TRBV4-3 and TRBJ1-1, with 7 positions matching TRBD1. This CDR3 reads CASSQDSKGAGTEAFF. Written as DNA, the CDR3 is TGCGCCAGCAGCCAAGATTCGAAGGGGGCAGGAACTGAAGCTTTCTTT.